The source of this T cell receptor beta chain is a study of OX40 agonist ivuxolimab in advanced cancers. V was pared by 4 bases and J by 2 bases, with 6 bases of the junction left unmatched. Germline assignment: CDR1 SGHRS and CDR2 YFSETQ. The CDR3 loop spans 16 amino acids. Method: immunoSEQ multiplex PCR; TCRdb's copy keeps in-frame clones and lacks some. The table lists about 86,000 clones, 87% of them singletons. Here the sequenced sample was CD4+ or CD8+ T cells sorted from blood, taken in a trial of the OX40 agonist ivuxolimab. J is TRBJ2-1 and V is TRBV5-1, with TRBD1 matching 10 bases. The sequence was collected from an adult with an advanced solid tumor such as melanoma, head and neck, liver or kidney cancer. This CDR3 reads CASSPGGQGPYNEQFF. The CDR3 DNA sequence: TGCGCCAGCAGCCCGGGGGGACAGGGGCCCTACAATGAGCAGTTCTTC.